The rows below give T cell receptor beta chains drawn from one sample of a study of T cells after yellow fever vaccination. Each CDR3 protein gets one entry after TCRdb re-called the 5' RACE reads with MiXCR. The table shows more than 55,000 distinct CDR3 sequences, with 6.5% to 8% occurring only once. The sample in question was CD8+ T cells sorted from PBMCs, obtained 15 days after the yellow fever booster vaccination. The receptors stem from a man aged 25-40 years who received the YFV17D yellow fever vaccine. CDR3s include the opening cysteine and the closing phenylalanine or tryptophan. The D gene is left open where the match is weak. Expanded clones get a size class; other rows say once, few or many, or leave the size out.

J gene,D gene,clone size,V gene,CDR3 protein,CDR3 DNA
TRBJ2-7,TRBD1,few,TRBV5-1,CASSYSDRGGNEQYF,TGCGCCAGCAGCTACTCAGACAGGGGTGGAAACGAGCAGTACTTC
TRBJ1-2,-,many,TRBV29-1,CSVELAGPGYGYTF,TGCAGCGTTGAACTCGCAGGGCCGGGCTATGGCTACACCTTC
TRBJ2-1,TRBD2,many,TRBV15,CATSRLAGGRYNEQFF,TGTGCCACCAGCAGGTTAGCGGGAGGACGCTACAATGAGCAGTTCTTC
TRBJ2-3,TRBD2,many,TRBV12-3/TRBV12-4,CASSPSGKSTDTQYF,TGTGCCAGCAGCCCTAGCGGGAAGAGCACAGATACGCAGTATTTT
TRBJ2-1,-,-,TRBV19,CASSSWSSSYNEQFF,TGTGCCAGTAGCTCTTGGTCAAGCTCCTACAATGAGCAGTTCTTC
TRBJ2-5,-,many,TRBV6-9,CDRHTQYF,TGTGATAGGCACACCCAGTACTTC
TRBJ2-2,TRBD1,many,TRBV11-2,CASSETQGGELFF,TGTGCCAGCAGCGAAACACAGGGGGGGGAGCTGTTTTTT
TRBJ2-5,-,-,TRBV27,CASSPGDGQETQYF,TGTGCCAGCAGTCCGGGGGACGGCCAAGAGACCCAGTACTTC
TRBJ2-7,TRBD1,many,TRBV7-2,CASSIHRGPYEQYF,TGTGCCAGCAGCATTCACAGGGGGCCCTACGAGCAGTACTTC
TRBJ2-7,-,many,TRBV10-2,CASSDPSGEDSYEQYF,TGCGCCAGCAGTGACCCATCCGGGGAGGACTCCTACGAGCAGTACTTC
TRBJ2-2,TRBD2,many,TRBV9,CASSVKRESTGELFF,TGTGCCAGCAGCGTGAAGCGGGAGTCCACCGGGGAGCTGTTTTTT
TRBJ1-4,TRBD1,many,TRBV11-2,CASSSPGTGEGFYEKLFF,TGTGCCAGCAGCTCTCCCGGGACAGGGGAGGGATTTTATGAAAAACTGTTTTTT
TRBJ2-1,-,-,TRBV9,CASSVVEYNEQFF,TGTGCCAGCAGCGTAGTGGAGTACAATGAGCAGTTCTTC
TRBJ2-1,-,many,TRBV12-3/TRBV12-4,CASSLGLDLSYNEQFF,TGTGCCAGCAGTTTAGGTCTCGATCTTTCCTACAATGAGCAGTTCTTC
TRBJ2-1,-,many,TRBV4-2,CASRGLSERNEQFF,TGTGCCAGCAGGGGACTCTCCGAGAGGAATGAGCAGTTCTTC
TRBJ2-3,TRBD2,many,TRBV5-5,CASSFNPGGGTDTQYF,TGTGCCAGCAGCTTTAATCCGGGAGGGGGCACAGATACGCAGTATTTT
TRBJ1-1,-,-,TRBV25-1,CASGWGAEAFF,TGTGCCAGCGGGTGGGGTGCTGAAGCTTTCTTT
TRBJ2-1,-,many,TRBV2,CASSPGSSFSYNERFF,TGTGCCAGCAGCCCCGGGTCCTCCTTCTCCTACAATGAGCGGTTCTTC
TRBJ2-1,TRBD2,many,TRBV6-1,CASSGSGAGDFVEQFF,TGTGCCAGCAGTGGCTCGGGAGCGGGAGATTTCGTTGAGCAGTTCTTC
TRBJ2-3,-,many,TRBV7-8,CASSYDRSSTDTQYF,TGTGCCAGCAGCTACGACAGGTCTAGCACAGATACGCAGTATTTT
TRBJ2-5,-,many,TRBV14,CASSPPGFQETQYF,TGTGCCAGCAGCCCTCCGGGATTTCAAGAGACCCAGTACTTC
TRBJ2-1,TRBD2,many,TRBV11-2,CASSLLAGGYNEQFF,TGTGCCAGCAGCCTACTAGCGGGAGGCTACAATGAGCAGTTCTTC
TRBJ2-7,-,many,TRBV30,CAWSDPLEQYF,TGTGCCTGGAGTGACCCCCTAGAGCAGTACTTC
TRBJ2-7,-,many,TRBV7-9,CASSGDSAMYEQYF,TGTGCCAGCAGCGGGGACTCCGCTATGTACGAGCAGTACTTC
TRBJ2-7,TRBD1,-,TRBV29-1,CSVGGLRTGGVFPYEQYF,TGCAGCGTTGGTGGATTGAGGACAGGGGGCGTCTTCCCCTACGAGCAGTACTTC
TRBJ2-2,TRBD1,many,TRBV14,CASSPFWTGDTGELFF,TGTGCCAGCAGCCCCTTTTGGACAGGGGACACCGGGGAGCTGTTTTTT
TRBJ2-7,-,many,TRBV25-1,CASSEGYEQYF,TGTGCCAGCAGTGAAGGCTACGAGCAGTACTTC
TRBJ2-2,TRBD2,many,TRBV4-2,CASSARGLETGELFF,TGTGCCAGCAGCGCCAGGGGACTAGAAACCGGGGAGCTGTTTTTT
TRBJ2-1,-,many,TRBV10-2,CASSDKQSYNEQFF,TGCGCCAGCAGTGACAAACAGTCCTACAATGAGCAGTTCTTC
TRBJ2-3,-,many,TRBV7-9,CASSLEGSSDTQYF,TGTGCCAGCAGCTTAGAGGGGAGCTCCGATACGCAGTATTTT
TRBJ2-7,TRBD2,many,TRBV12-3/TRBV12-4,CASSVWTSGNYEQYF,TGTGCCAGCAGTGTGTGGACTAGCGGGAACTACGAGCAGTACTTC
TRBJ2-7,-,-,TRBV7-9,CASNEGTYEQYF,TGTGCCAGCAACGAGGGAACCTACGAGCAGTACTTC
TRBJ2-2,TRBD2,-,TRBV4-2,CASSQGASGATAGELFF,TGTGCCAGCAGCCAAGGAGCTAGCGGGGCAACGGCCGGGGAGCTGTTTTTT
TRBJ2-1,-,many,TRBV27,CASSYIGINEQFF,TGTGCCAGCAGCTACATTGGAATCAATGAGCAGTTCTTC
TRBJ2-3,-,many,TRBV7-9,CASSTGGTDTQYF,TGTGCCAGCAGCACGGGGGGCACAGATACGCAGTATTTT
TRBJ2-4,TRBD2,many,TRBV12-3/TRBV12-4,CASSVPGGGNIQYF,TGTGCCAGCAGTGTCCCGGGAGGAGGGAACATTCAGTACTTC
TRBJ2-4,-,many,TRBV12-3/TRBV12-4,CASSIGPGNIQYF,TGTGCCAGCAGTATCGGACCGGGAAACATTCAGTACTTC
TRBJ2-7,TRBD1,many,TRBV10-3,CAIEDRGYEQYF,TGTGCCATTGAGGACAGGGGCTACGAGCAGTACTTC
TRBJ2-1,-,many,TRBV29-1,CSVEVEARLVDEQFF,TGCAGCGTTGAAGTCGAAGCCAGACTAGTCGATGAGCAGTTCTTC
TRBJ2-5,-,many,TRBV9,CASSVGGLQETQYF,TGTGCCAGCAGCGTAGGGGGGCTCCAAGAGACCCAGTACTTC
TRBJ2-1,TRBD2,many,TRBV25-1,CASSDFGLAGERGIYEQFF,TGTGCCAGCAGTGATTTTGGACTAGCGGGAGAACGGGGTATCTATGAGCAGTTCTTC
TRBJ2-7,-,many,TRBV13,CASSLPALAGSPYEQYF,TGTGCCAGCAGCTTACCCGCGCTTGCGGGATCTCCCTACGAGCAGTACTTC
TRBJ1-2,-,many,TRBV9,CASSVAGGDYYGYTF,TGTGCCAGCAGCGTAGCGGGGGGGGATTACTATGGCTACACCTTC
TRBJ1-2,-,-,TRBV7-2,CASSSGTQGGYTF,TGTGCCAGCAGCTCCGGGACACAAGGTGGCTACACCTTC
TRBJ2-2,TRBD2,many,TRBV5-1,CASSAGLAGGVGGGELFF,TGCGCCAGCAGCGCGGGACTAGCGGGAGGCGTCGGTGGCGGGGAGCTGTTTTTT
TRBJ2-1,TRBD1,many,TRBV7-9,CASSWDRPYNEQFF,TGTGCCAGCAGCTGGGACAGGCCCTACAATGAGCAGTTCTTC
TRBJ2-5,-,many,TRBV29-1,CSVHPLGTGETQYF,TGCAGCGTGCACCCGCTGGGGACGGGAGAGACCCAGTACTTC
TRBJ2-7,TRBD1,many,TRBV9,CASSAQGAVGYEQYF,TGTGCCAGCAGCGCCCAGGGGGCGGTCGGGTACGAGCAGTACTTC
TRBJ2-1,TRBD2,many,TRBV7-9,CASSILLAAASVEQFF,TGTGCCAGCAGCATCCTCCTAGCGGCCGCGTCGGTTGAGCAGTTCTTC
TRBJ2-1,TRBD2,many,TRBV12-3/TRBV12-4,CASSLAHGSGSIYNEQFF,TGTGCCAGCAGTTTAGCGCACGGTAGCGGGAGTATATACAATGAGCAGTTCTTC
TRBJ2-5,TRBD2,-,TRBV13,CCSSPGLAVYQETQYF,TGCTGCAGCAGCCCTGGACTAGCGGTCTACCAAGAGACCCAGTACTTC
TRBJ2-7,TRBD1,many,TRBV20-1,CSARDPRGYEQYF,TGCAGTGCTAGAGATCCCAGGGGGTACGAGCAGTACTTC
TRBJ1-2,-,-,TRBV27,CASSLSFPGVGYGYTF,TGTGCCAGCAGTTTATCGTTCCCAGGGGTGGGCTATGGCTACACCTTC
TRBJ2-1,TRBD2,many,TRBV3-1,CASSLPAGGSVDNEQFF,TGTGCCAGCAGCCTCCCCGCGGGGGGGTCTGTGGACAATGAGCAGTTCTTC
TRBJ2-2,-,many,TRBV12-3/TRBV12-4,CASSIIAGQTGELFF,TGTGCCAGCAGTATTATAGCGGGACAGACCGGGGAGCTGTTTTTT
TRBJ2-7,-,many,TRBV4-1,CASSEGSLTEQYF,TGCGCCAGCTCTGAGGGATCCCTAACCGAGCAGTACTTC
TRBJ2-3,TRBD2,many,TRBV7-8,CASSLAGGRLDTQYF,TGTGCCAGCAGCTTAGCGGGCGGGAGGTTAGATACGCAGTATTTT